One and the same sample provided the 19 T cell receptor beta chains below, sequenced in a study of neurological immune-mediated disorders. TCRdb processed the 5' RACE reads anew with MiXCR; each CDR3 protein has one entry. This sample has tens of thousands of distinct CDR3 sequences, with under 2% found just once. The source material was PBMCs. The receptors stem from a woman aged 35 to 49 with multiple sclerosis.

At least ten counts were recorded for this clonotype. This chain links TRBV5-1 with TRBJ1-1, with D uncertain. The V end was cut by 4 bases, the J end by 0 bases, with 25 bases between. The V gene's germline CDR1 is SGHRS and CDR2 YFSETQ. The CDR3 totals 19 residues. The CDR3 sequence: CASSLVRAGNSALNTEAFF. The CDR3 DNA is TGCGCCAGCAGCCTCGTGCGGGCAGGTAACTCCGCCCTGAACACTGAAGCTTTCTTT.

This clonotype was picked up many times. The CDR3 sequence is CASSSRYNEQFF. CDR3 DNA: TGTGCCAGCAGTTCCAGATACAATGAGCAGTTCTTC. The rearrangement links TRBV6-5 to TRBJ2-1; D not certain. V lost 4 bases and J 4 bases, leaving 5 bases between the germline ends. Germline values: CDR1 MNHEY, CDR2 SVGAGI. The CDR3 is made up of 12 amino acids.

Ten or more counts support this clonotype. The CDR3 loop reads CASSEAQVTDTQYF. The CDR3 nucleotides read TGTGCCAGCAGTGAAGCCCAGGTCACAGATACGCAGTATTTT. The gene calls are TRBV2 and TRBJ2-3, with no clear D. Germline V gene sequence: CDR1 SNHLY, CDR2 FYNNEI. Trimming took 0 bases from V and 2 from J, leaving 6 bases between them. The CDR3 covers 14 residues.

This clonotype was detected many times. V is TRBV20-1 and J is TRBJ2-7; TRBD1 matches 8 bases. Trimming removed 7 bases from V and 1 base from J; junction bases left unmatched: 9. Germline CDR1 reads DFQATT; CDR2 reads SNEGSKA (reference sequence). The CDR3 covers 14 residues. The CDR3, as DNA: TGCAGTGGGGCGACAGGGGTAGGTTCCTACGAGCAGTACTTC. Its translation is CSGATGVGSYEQYF.

This clonotype was counted ten times or more. CDR3 DNA sequence: TGCAGTGCCGCCGAAAGGGGACCAGAGGGTGGCTACACCTTC. Translation gives CSAAERGPEGGYTF. This chain connects TRBV20-1 to TRBJ1-2; TRBD1 is a possible D gene (5 bases). V shed 6 bases and J shed 7 bases, with 21 bases lying between them. Germline V gives CDR1 DFQATT, CDR2 SNEGSKA (reference sequence). The CDR3 consists of 14 residues.

This clonotype was detected ten times or more. This rearrangement joins TRBV5-1 to TRBJ1-1, with D maybe TRBD1 (5 bases). Germline values: CDR1 SGHRS, CDR2 YFSETQ. Trimming cost V 4 bases and J 2 bases, with 12 bases left between them. This CDR3 has 14 residues. This CDR3 is CASSGARGNTEAFF. The DNA of the CDR3 is TGCGCCAGCAGCGGGGCCCGGGGAAACACTGAAGCTTTCTTT.

This clonotype was counted many times. This rearrangement joins TRBV10-3 to TRBJ1-1; no firm D call. CDR3 length equals 16 residues. Trimming took off 3 bases at V and 2 bases at J, with 16 bases between the two ends. Germline V CDR1 and CDR2: ENHRY, SYGVKD. Here the CDR3 DNA reads TGTGCCATCAGTGAATTTGGGCGTATTGCTAACACTGAAGCTTTCTTT. Its protein product is CAISEFGRIANTEAFF.

This clonotype was counted at least ten times. The CDR3 reads CASSILAGGQDTQYF. The CDR3 region has the DNA TGCGCCAGCAGCATCCTAGCGGGGGGGCAAGATACGCAGTATTTT. The V gene is TRBV10-2, the J gene TRBJ2-3; 12 bases agree with TRBD2. Per the germline V gene, CDR1 is WSHSY and CDR2 is SAAADI. J gave up 5 bases and V 6 bases, and 6 bases lay outside the gene matches. This CDR3 spans 15 amino acids.

This clonotype was picked up many times. J is TRBJ1-2 and V is TRBV5-4; D may be TRBD1 (5 bases). There are 15 residues in the CDR3. Germline V gene data show CDR1 as SGHNT and CDR2 as YYREEE (reference sequence). V was shortened by 0 bases and J by 6 bases, with 15 bases between the two germline ends. The CDR3 bases are TGTGCCAGCAGCTTGGAGCAGGGCCGATTGAATGGCTACACCTTC. Residues: CASSLEQGRLNGYTF.

This clonotype was found a few times. This may come from a read error, since a much larger clone is one base off. This rearrangement joins TRBV12-3 or TRBV12-4 to TRBJ1-6; D possibly corresponds to TRBD1 (6 bases). There are 14 residues in the CDR3. The CDR3 nucleotides read TGTGCCAGCAGGTCCACAGGGAGTGGTTCACCCCTCAACTTT. Protein product: CASRSTGSGSPLNF.

This clonotype has at least ten counts. J is TRBJ2-1 and V is TRBV6-5, with 11 bases lining up with TRBD1. The CDR3 contains 15 residues. CDR1 and CDR2 (germline): MNHEY, SVGAGI. V lost 1 base, J lost 9 bases, and 5 bases stayed unmatched. Here the CDR3 reads CASSYWGQGGSEQFF. In DNA, the CDR3 is TGTGCCAGCAGTTACTGGGGACAGGGGGGAAGTGAGCAGTTCTTC.

This clonotype was found many times. The rearrangement links TRBV19 to TRBJ2-5, with 10 bases matching TRBD1. Germline loops: CDR1 LNHDA, CDR2 SQIVND (reference sequence). The V gene end was trimmed by 8 bases and the J gene end by 6 bases; junction bases not matched to a gene: 9. The CDR3 extends over 14 amino acids. The CDR3 loop is CASRRGQGVQTQYF. In DNA form, the CDR3 reads TGTGCCAGTCGCCGTGGACAGGGGGTCCAGACCCAGTACTTC. Looking up the rest from reference TRBV19 and TRBJ2-5 gives the full variable domain: DGGITQSPKYLFRKEGQNVTLSCEQNLNHDAMYWYRQDPGQGLRLIYYSQIVNDFQKGDIAEGYSVSREKKESFPLTVTSAQKNPTAFYLCASRRGQGVQTQYFGPGTRLLVL.

This clonotype appeared many times. This chain connects TRBV27 to TRBJ1-4, with D uncertain. Germline-derived CDR1 and CDR2 are MNHEY and SMNVEV (reference sequence). Deletions cut 5 bases from V and 0 bases from J, with 7 bases between. The CDR3 is made up of 14 amino acids. CDR3 nucleotides: TGTGCCAGCAGTCCCCAGCCAACTAATGAAAAACTGTTTTTT. Amino acids: CASSPQPTNEKLFF.

Ten or more counts support this clonotype. The chain links TRBV5-1 to TRBJ1-2, with unresolved D. The V and J ends lost 1 base and 0 bases respectively, with 7 bases between them. CDR3 length: 14 amino acids. CDR1 and CDR2 (germline): SGHRS, YFSETQ. CDR3: CASSLNTPNYGYTF. In DNA, the CDR3 is TGCGCCAGCAGCTTGAACACACCTAACTATGGCTACACCTTC. The complete variable domain, with remaining parts taken from reference TRBV5-1 and TRBJ1-2, reads KAGVTQTPRYLIKTRGQQVTLSCSPISGHRSVSWYQQTPGQGLQFLFEYFSETQRNKGNFPGRFSGRQFSNSRSEMNVSTLELGDSALYLCASSLNTPNYGYTFGSGTRLTVV.

By share, this clonotype ranks as medium-sized (0.01 to 0.1%). The chain carries TRBV20-1 and TRBJ2-1; maybe TRBD2 (7 bases). The germline gives CDR1 DFQATT, CDR2 SNEGSKA (reference sequence). Trimming took off 1 base at V and 13 bases at J, with 14 bases between the two ends. CDR3 size: 12 residues. As DNA, the CDR3 is TGCAGTGCTAGAGTGTTGGGGGGGGCTCAGTTCTTC. Protein product: CSARVLGGAQFF.

This clonotype was counted ten times or more. The CDR3: CASTGSGGTDTQYF. For the CDR3, the DNA is TGTGCCAGCACGGGATCGGGGGGCACAGATACGCAGTATTTT. V and J are TRBV3-1 and TRBJ2-3, with TRBD2 as a possible D gene (6 bases). Trimming shortened V by 7 bases and J by 1 base, and 12 bases separated the two germline ends. This CDR3 region has 14 residues. Germline-derived CDR1 and CDR2 are LGHDT and YNNKEL (reference sequence).

This clonotype was seen repeatedly, ten times or more. V gene TRBV20-1 combines with J gene TRBJ2-3, with 11 bases fitting TRBD2. The length of the CDR3 is 14 residues. V was pared by 5 bases and J by 5 bases, with 6 bases of the junction left unmatched. Germline V gene lookup returns CDR1 DFQATT and CDR2 SNEGSKA (reference sequence). CDR3 region: CSAVAGGPVDTQYF. The CDR3 DNA reads TGCAGTGCTGTAGCGGGGGGGCCTGTAGATACGCAGTATTTT.

This clonotype was picked up many times. The rearrangement uses TRBV20-1 and TRBJ1-5; 9 positions agree with TRBD1. The V gene end was trimmed by 3 bases and the J gene end by 5 bases; junction bases not matched to a gene: 8. This CDR3 spans 15 amino acids. Germline V lookup: CDR1 DFQATT, CDR2 SNEGSKA (reference sequence). CDR3 in DNA: TGCAGTGCTAGGAAGGGACAGGGAGGCTATCAGCCCCAGCATTTT. Amino acids: CSARKGQGGYQPQHF.

Many counts were recorded for this clonotype. This rearrangement joins TRBV10-3 to TRBJ2-3; D not certain. Trimming stripped 7 bases from V and 5 bases from J, with 7 bases between. The germline V gene has CDR1 ENHRY and CDR2 SYGVKD. CDR3 size: 11 residues. CDR3 sequence (DNA): TGTGCCATCATGGTCTTAGATACGCAGTATTTT. Translated: CAIMVLDTQYF.